A single sample gave rise to the 24 T cell receptor beta chains below, sequenced in a study of cytomegalovirus exposure and HLA in healthy donors. Amplification used 60 Vbeta primers and 13 Jbeta primers. Here immunoSEQ multiplex PCR was the method, and the copy in TCRdb shows in-frame clones only, minus some. The sample holds tens of thousands of clones. The specimen was PBMCs. All receptors derive from a woman aged 25 to 39 in good health and CMV-seropositive.

CDR3 DNA sequence: TGTGCCAGCAGTGACGATTCACCCCTCCACTTT. Translation: CASSDDSPLHF. The chain couples TRBV6-1 to TRBJ1-6; D not resolved. Germline CDR1 MNHNS, CDR2 SASEGT. The CDR3 sequence is 11 residues long. Between the trimmed V and J ends, which lost 3 bases and 8 bases, there was a span of 2 bases.

The chain is built from TRBV11-2 and TRBJ1-5; 8 nucleotides match TRBD1. The CDR3 extends over 15 amino acids. V lost 4 bases to trimming and J lost 3 bases; unmatched junction nucleotides: 5. Germline V gene sequence: CDR1 SGHAT, CDR2 FQNNGV. The DNA of the CDR3 is TGTGCCAGCAGCTCTGACAGGGGTGACAATCAGCCCCAGCATTTT. It translates to CASSSDRGDNQPQHF.

The V and J genes are TRBV11-3 and TRBJ2-3; 7 nucleotides match TRBD2. V lost 5 bases and J lost 0; bases outside the gene matches: 5. The CDR3 has 15 residues. Germline CDR1 and CDR2: SGHNT and YENEEA. The CDR3 protein is CASSPREFSTDTQYF. The CDR3 DNA reads TGTGCCAGCAGCCCGCGGGAGTTTAGCACAGATACGCAGTATTTT.

The rearrangement links TRBV5-4 to TRBJ2-1; D might be TRBD2 (5 bases). The germline V and J ends were trimmed by 4 bases and 6 bases, with 11 bases remaining between them. CDR1 is SGHNT, CDR2 YYREEE, per germline (reference sequence). This CDR3 has 13 amino acids. This CDR3 is CASSHLSGNEQFF. The CDR3 region has the DNA TGTGCCAGCAGCCACTTGAGCGGCAATGAGCAGTTCTTC.

This chain joins TRBV9 and TRBJ2-7; D gene ambiguous. Trimming left V 4 bases short and J 6 bases short, with 17 bases between. CDR1 and CDR2 (germline): SGDLS, YYNGEE. CDR3 length: 14 residues. Written as DNA, the CDR3 is TGTGCCAGCAGCCCCCCCAAACATTTAAGCGAGCAGTACTTC. Translating it yields CASSPPKHLSEQYF.

This chain joins TRBV5-1 and TRBJ1-4; a weak D match, TRBD1 (6 bases). The length of the CDR3 is 16 residues. The germline CDR1 and CDR2 sequences are SGHRS and YFSETQ. The V end was cut by 2 bases, the J end by 3 bases, with 14 bases between. The CDR3 loop is CASSLAGDPANEKLFF. The CDR3 DNA reads as TGCGCCAGCAGCTTAGCAGGGGACCCGGCTAATGAAAAACTGTTTTTT.

The J gene is TRBJ2-1, the V gene TRBV5-6, with D possibly TRBD2 on 5 matching bases. The germline V gene has CDR1 SGHDT and CDR2 YYEEEE. The ends were cut back, 0 bases at V and 0 bases at J, with 10 bases in the middle. The CDR3 runs 16 residues. The CDR3 coding sequence is TGTGCCAGCAGCTTGGGACTACCGAGCTCCTACAATGAGCAGTTCTTC. Translated, it gives CASSLGLPSSYNEQFF.

This chain links TRBV6-5 with TRBJ1-1; D gene unclear. Between the trimmed V and J ends, which lost 5 bases and 4 bases, there was a span of 14 bases. The length of the CDR3 is 14 residues. Germline V gene data show CDR1 as MNHEY and CDR2 as SVGAGI. CDR3 protein: CASSPRPRGTEAFF. CDR3 DNA: TGTGCCAGCAGTCCCCGACCCCGGGGCACTGAAGCTTTCTTT.

This chain links TRBV30 with TRBJ1-3; D not resolved. Germline lookup yields CDR1 GTSNPN and CDR2 SVGIG (reference sequence). Trimming left V 3 bases short and J 0 bases short, with 3 bases between. The CDR3 contains 12 residues. In DNA form, the CDR3 reads TGTGCCTGGAGGAGCTCTGGAAACACCATATATTTT. Its translation: CAWRSSGNTIYF.

The chain combines TRBV30 with TRBJ1-4, with D maybe TRBD1 (6 bases). The CDR3 extends over 13 amino acids. From germline, CDR1 is GTSNPN and CDR2 SVGIG (reference sequence). Trimming shortened V by 1 base and J by 8 bases, and 11 bases separated the two germline ends. CDR3 bases: TGTGCCTGGAGTGGGGCAGGGGAAGAAAAACTGTTTTTT. Amino acid sequence: CAWSGAGEEKLFF.

The V gene is TRBV5-6, the J gene TRBJ2-5; 9 bases fit TRBD2. The CDR3 runs 16 residues. J was trimmed by 1 base and V by 4 bases; bases with no gene match: 8. The germline V gene encodes CDR1 SGHDT and CDR2 YYEEEE. The CDR3 sequence: CASSQVSGSIQETQYF. CDR3 DNA sequence: TGTGCCAGCAGCCAGGTTAGCGGGAGTATCCAAGAGACCCAGTACTTC.

This chain connects TRBV29-1 to TRBJ2-1; D unclear. Germline V gene sequence: CDR1 SQVTM, CDR2 ANQGSEA. CDR3 length equals 13 residues. The V end was cut by 3 bases, the J end by 0 bases, with 6 bases between. CDR3 loop: CSVDKSSYNEQFF. The CDR3 DNA follows: TGCAGCGTTGACAAGAGCTCCTACAATGAGCAGTTCTTC.

The J gene is TRBJ2-7, the V gene TRBV9; 11 bases match TRBD2. This CDR3 is built from 16 residues. V was clipped by 4 bases and J by 2 bases; unmatched bases: 8. The germline CDR1 and CDR2 sequences are SGDLS and YYNGEE. The CDR3 nucleotides are TGTGCCAGCAGCATCGGAGAACTAGCGGGAGCCTACGAGCAGTACTTC. Translation gives CASSIGELAGAYEQYF.

The V and J genes are TRBV11-3 and TRBJ1-1, with D possibly TRBD1 on 6 matching bases. V was pared by 5 bases and J by 0 bases, with 13 bases between. The CDR3 consists of 15 residues. CDR1 is SGHNT and CDR2 is YENEEA in the germline V gene. CDR3 sequence reads: CASSRGGHLNTEAFF. CDR3 DNA sequence: TGTGCCAGCAGCCGGGGGGGACACCTGAACACTGAAGCTTTCTTT.

The chain recombines TRBV27 with TRBJ2-7; 7 bases align to TRBD2. J gave up 4 bases and V 2 bases, and 2 bases lay outside the gene matches. CDR3 length: 13 amino acids. The germline gives CDR1 MNHEY, CDR2 SMNVEV (reference sequence). CDR3 in amino acids: CASSLGGVYEQYF. CDR3 nucleotides: TGTGCCAGCAGTTTAGGGGGGGTGTACGAGCAGTACTTC.

The chain carries TRBV6-6 and TRBJ2-5; D remains unclear. The CDR3 is made up of 11 amino acids. Germline lookup yields CDR1 MNHNY and CDR2 SVGAGI (reference sequence). Trimming pared 6 bases from V and 5 bases from J, leaving 7 bases between. The CDR3 region is CASSSSETQYF. The CDR3 DNA is TGTGCCAGCAGCTCCTCGGAGACCCAGTACTTC.

The chain joins TRBV6-5 to TRBJ1-2; a weak D match, TRBD1 (6 bases). The CDR3 runs to 12 residues. V lost 7 bases and J lost 7, with 13 bases in between. CDR1 is MNHEY and CDR2 is SVGAGI in the germline V gene. CDR3 amino acids: CASILQGSGYTF. For the CDR3, the DNA is TGTGCCAGCATCCTACAGGGTAGTGGCTACACCTTC.

V is TRBV15 and J is TRBJ2-1; the match to TRBD2 covers 7 bases. Per the germline V gene, CDR1 is LNHNV and CDR2 is YYDKDF (reference sequence). The junction had 6 bases not matched to a gene; V was cut back by 7 bases and J by 0 bases. This CDR3 is 15 amino acids long. CDR3 DNA: TGTGCCACCATTGACGGCGGGAGCTCCTACAATGAGCAGTTCTTC. Its translation is CATIDGGSSYNEQFF. Complete variable domain (other parts from reference TRBV15 and TRBJ2-1): DAMVIQNPRYQVTQFGKPVTLSCSQTLNHNVMYWYQQKSSQAPKLLFHYYDKDFNNEADTPDNFQSRRPNTSFCFLDIRSPGLGDTAMYLCATIDGGSSYNEQFFGPGTRLTVL.

The chain recombines TRBV28 with TRBJ1-5; a possible D gene is TRBD1 (5 bases). Germline V gives CDR1 MDHEN, CDR2 SYDVKM. The CDR3 is made up of 14 amino acids. Trimming pared 4 bases from V and 0 bases from J, leaving 7 bases between. CDR3 coding DNA: TGTGCCAGCAGTTGGACACATAGCAATCAGCCCCAGCATTTT. Encoded protein: CASSWTHSNQPQHF.

V and J are TRBV6-6 and TRBJ1-2; 7 positions agree with TRBD1. The CDR3 is made up of 14 amino acids. Germline V gives CDR1 MNHNY, CDR2 SVGAGI (reference sequence). V shed 5 bases, J shed 6 bases, and the junction held 9 bases outside the gene matches. This chain's CDR3 is CASSRQGPENGYTF. Here the CDR3 DNA reads TGTGCCAGCAGTCGACAGGGCCCTGAGAATGGCTACACCTTC.

V gene TRBV7-8 combines with J gene TRBJ1-5; D gene ambiguous. Trimming took 5 bases from V and 4 from J, leaving 12 bases between them. Germline V gene lookup returns CDR1 SGHVS and CDR2 FQNEAQ. The CDR3 has 14 amino acids. CDR3 nucleotides: TGTGCCAGCAGCCCAGACCGGAGAAATCAGCCCCAGCATTTT. It encodes CASSPDRRNQPQHF.

The CDR3 coding sequence is TGCGCCAGCAAATACCCCGGGACTAGCGGGAGCACCGGGGAGCTGTTTTTT. Its protein product is CASKYPGTSGSTGELFF. This chain connects TRBV4-1 to TRBJ2-2, with 14 nucleotides matching TRBD2. Germline-derived CDR1 and CDR2 are MGHRA and YSYEKL. J was trimmed by 4 bases and V by 7 bases; bases with no gene match: 8. The length of the CDR3 is 17 residues.

The rearrangement joins TRBV10-3 to TRBJ2-2; D not resolved. V lost 0 bases and J 13 bases, leaving 12 bases between the germline ends. Germline V gene sequence: CDR1 ENHRY, CDR2 SYGVKD. This CDR3 is 13 amino acids long. The CDR3 DNA follows: TGTGCCATCAGTGAGTCGAGAGGTACATGGCTGTTTTTT. This sequence encodes CAISESRGTWLFF.

The genes are TRBV7-9 and TRBJ1-2; no reliable D call. The germline V and J ends were trimmed by 11 bases and 6 bases, with 19 bases remaining between them. Germline CDR1 and CDR2: SEHNR and FQNEAQ (reference sequence). CDR3 length: 13 amino acids. The CDR3: CAGRGSVVDGYTF. CDR3 sequence (DNA): TGTGCCGGAAGAGGGAGTGTCGTTGATGGCTACACCTTC.